This T cell receptor (beta chain) was retrieved from a study of early T cells in non-severe SARS-CoV-2 infection. Looking at the study overall: Bulk RNA isolated from unsorted whole blood underwent sequencing; chains were not paired.

The protocol attached unique molecular identifiers to individual cDNA molecules. TCRdb re-called the 5' RACE reads with MiXCR, one entry per CDR3 protein. The sample yields over 30,000 distinct CDR3 sequences, 5.4% seen once. CDR1 and CDR2 (germline): MNHEY, SMNVEV (reference sequence). This CDR3 is 16 amino acids long. With V trimmed by 5 bases and J by 7 bases, 8 bases remained unmatched. The sample here was whole blood, taken at baseline. The gene calls are TRBV27 and TRBJ2-1; 13 positions match TRBD2. This clonotype originated in an adult who was a healthcare worker with PCR-confirmed SARS-CoV-2 infection or an uninfected control (not recorded which). This CDR3 is CASSLRRTSGSNEQFF. The CDR3 DNA is TGTGCCAGCAGTCTCCGTAGGACTAGCGGGAGTAATGAGCAGTTCTTC.